This T cell receptor (beta chain) comes out of a study of regulatory T cells in long-lasting Graves disease. Points from the study as a whole: Persistent cases favored TRBV28, TRBJ1-2 and TRBJ2-5. With a few thousand shared public clonotypes, persistent patients exceeded new patients, who shared more than 900. Persistent Graves' patients possessed reduced TCR diversity relative to recently diagnosed ones.

Per germline, CDR1 KGHSH and CDR2 LQKENI. V was pared by 0 bases and J by 4 bases, with 8 bases of the junction left unmatched. This CDR3 is 17 amino acids long. As to time point: newly diagnosed GD, antithyroid drugs for less than 3 months. Extracted PBMC RNA gave rise to the TCR library. Both iRepertoire HTBI primers and Arm-PCR of CDR3 regions were used to build the TCR beta libraries. MiXCR, run by TCRdb on the multiplex PCR reads, gives a single entry per CDR3 protein. The sample records under 700,000 distinct CDR3 sequences, about 16% being singletons. On this clonotype: What it recognizes is unknown.

Another study also made use of these data, one on T cells in Graves' hyperthyroidism and ophthalmopathy. That work adds: Uncontrolled infections, other autoimmune diseases, pregnancy or lactation led to exclusion of patients.

This sample comprised peripheral blood mononuclear cells (PBMCs), obtained at new diagnosis, from a patient treated with antithyroid drugs. The chain joins TRBV18 to TRBJ2-1; 8 nucleotides align to TRBD2. This sequence originates from a woman aged 40 to 65 with Graves disease. CDR3 coding DNA: TGTGCCAGCTCACCACCCGGGGGTAGCGGGAATTACAATGAGCAGTTCTTC. Translated, it gives CASSPPGGSGNYNEQFF. Using reference TRBV18 and TRBJ2-1 for the parts outside the CDR3, the full variable domain is NAGVMQNPRHLVRRRGQEARLRCSPMKGHSHVYWYRQLPEEGLKFMVYLQKENIIDESGMPKERFSAEFPKEGPSILRIQQVVRGDSAAYFCASSPPGGSGNYNEQFFGPGTRLTVL.